A single TCR beta chain is shown here with its context. Produced via immunoSEQ multiplex PCR; TCRdb's table is partial and in-frame only. Among tens of thousands of clones listed, around 87% were seen once. The time point: after dendritic cell vaccination, including at tumor progression/relapse. PBMC sampling occurred before vaccination, two weeks after the third dose, and at progression. This entry comes from a study of glioma-infiltrating T cells after dendritic cell vaccination. Overall study: Autologous tumor lysate was loaded overnight onto monocyte-derived dendritic cells grown seven to eight days with IL-4 and GM-CSF.

V gave up 2 bases and J gave up 6 bases, with 12 bases separating them. This CDR3 region has 14 residues. Germline CDR1 and CDR2: MNHNS and SASEGT. The sequence derives from a human donor with glioblastoma. This sequence joins TRBV6-1 and TRBJ2-3, with no clear D. The specimen was blood, collected after dendritic cell vaccination. The CDR3 sequence: CASSETSLRDTQYF. The DNA of the CDR3 is TGTGCCAGCAGTGAAACCTCCTTGAGGGATACGCAGTATTTT.